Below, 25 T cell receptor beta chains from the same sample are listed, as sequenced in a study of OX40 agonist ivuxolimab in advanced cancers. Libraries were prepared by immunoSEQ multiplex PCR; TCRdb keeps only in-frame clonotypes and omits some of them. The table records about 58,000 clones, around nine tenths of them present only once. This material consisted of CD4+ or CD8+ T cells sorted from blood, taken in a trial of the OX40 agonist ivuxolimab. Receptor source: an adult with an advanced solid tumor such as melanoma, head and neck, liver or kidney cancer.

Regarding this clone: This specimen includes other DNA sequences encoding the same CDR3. The DNA of the CDR3 is TGTGCCAGCAGTCCGGGGGGGGTTGTATATGGCTACACCTTC. As protein: CASSPGGVVYGYTF. The V gene is TRBV6-5, the J gene TRBJ1-2; tentative D call: TRBD1 (5 bases). Trimming shortened V by 5 bases and J by 5 bases, and 15 bases separated the two germline ends. The CDR3 is made up of 14 amino acids. Germline assignment: CDR1 MNHEY and CDR2 SVGAGI.

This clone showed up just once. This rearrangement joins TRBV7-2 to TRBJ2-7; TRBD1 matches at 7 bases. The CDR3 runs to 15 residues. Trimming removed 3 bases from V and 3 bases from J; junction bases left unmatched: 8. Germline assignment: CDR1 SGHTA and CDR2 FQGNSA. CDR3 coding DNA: TGTGCCAGCAGCTTCAAAACCGGACAGGACTACGAGCAGTACTTC. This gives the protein CASSFKTGQDYEQYF.

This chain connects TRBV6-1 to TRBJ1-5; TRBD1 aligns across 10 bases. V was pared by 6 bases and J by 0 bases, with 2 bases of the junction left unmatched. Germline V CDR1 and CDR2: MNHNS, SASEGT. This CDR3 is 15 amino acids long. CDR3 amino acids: CASRDRGGSNQPQHF. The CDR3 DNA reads TGTGCCAGCAGGGACAGGGGGGGTAGCAATCAGCCCCAGCATTTT.

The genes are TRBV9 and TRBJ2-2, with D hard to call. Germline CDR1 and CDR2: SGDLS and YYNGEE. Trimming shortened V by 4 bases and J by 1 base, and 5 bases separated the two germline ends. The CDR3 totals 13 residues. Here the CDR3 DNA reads TGTGCCAGCAGCACCATGAACACCGGGGAGCTGTTTTTT. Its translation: CASSTMNTGELFF.

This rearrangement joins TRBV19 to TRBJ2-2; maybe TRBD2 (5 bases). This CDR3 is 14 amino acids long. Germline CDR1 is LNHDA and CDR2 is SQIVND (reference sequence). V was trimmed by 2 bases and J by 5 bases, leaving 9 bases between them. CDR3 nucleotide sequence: TGTGCCAGTAGTATATTGGACTCAACCGGGGAGCTGTTTTTT. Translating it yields CASSILDSTGELFF.

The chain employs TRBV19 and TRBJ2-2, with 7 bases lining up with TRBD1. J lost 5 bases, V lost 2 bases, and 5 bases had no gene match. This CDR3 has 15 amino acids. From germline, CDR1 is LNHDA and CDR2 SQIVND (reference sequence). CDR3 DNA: TGTGCCAGTAGTATACGACAGGGTGGGACCGGGGAGCTGTTTTTT. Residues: CASSIRQGGTGELFF.

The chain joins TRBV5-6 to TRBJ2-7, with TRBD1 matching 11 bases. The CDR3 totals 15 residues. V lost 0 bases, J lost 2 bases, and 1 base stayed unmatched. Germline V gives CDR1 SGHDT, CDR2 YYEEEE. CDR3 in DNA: TGTGCCAGCAGCTTGGGGACAGGGGGCCCCTACGAGCAGTACTTC. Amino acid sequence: CASSLGTGGPYEQYF.

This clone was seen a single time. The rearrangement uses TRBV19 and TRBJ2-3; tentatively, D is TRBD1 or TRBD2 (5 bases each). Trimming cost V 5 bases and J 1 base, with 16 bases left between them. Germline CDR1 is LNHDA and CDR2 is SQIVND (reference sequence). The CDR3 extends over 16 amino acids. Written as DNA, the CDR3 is TGTGCCAGTAGTCCCGGGGCAGGGTCTGGCACAGATACGCAGTATTTT. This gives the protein CASSPGAGSGTDTQYF. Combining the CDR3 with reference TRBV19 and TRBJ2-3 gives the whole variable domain DGGITQSPKYLFRKEGQNVTLSCEQNLNHDAMYWYRQDPGQGLRLIYYSQIVNDFQKGDIAEGYSVSREKKESFPLTVTSAQKNPTAFYLCASSPGAGSGTDTQYFGPGTRLTVL.

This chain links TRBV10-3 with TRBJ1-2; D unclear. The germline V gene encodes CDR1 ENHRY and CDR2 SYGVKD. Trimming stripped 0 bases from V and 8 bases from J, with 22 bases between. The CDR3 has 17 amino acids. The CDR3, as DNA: TGTGCCATCAGTGAGTCGGGTCCTGGGCGAGGAGGGAACGGCTACACCTTC. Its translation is CAISESGPGRGGNGYTF.

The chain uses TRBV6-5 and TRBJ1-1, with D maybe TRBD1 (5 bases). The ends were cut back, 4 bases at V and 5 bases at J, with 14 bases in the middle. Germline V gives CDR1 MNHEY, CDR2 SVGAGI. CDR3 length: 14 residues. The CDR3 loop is CASSSLSSGTEAFF. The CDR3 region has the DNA TGTGCCAGCAGTTCCCTGTCCTCAGGGACTGAAGCTTTCTTT.

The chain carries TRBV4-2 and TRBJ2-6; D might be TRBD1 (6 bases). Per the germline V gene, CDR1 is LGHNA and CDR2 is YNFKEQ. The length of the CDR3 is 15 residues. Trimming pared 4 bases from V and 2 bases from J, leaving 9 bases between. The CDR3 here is CASSPSGAGANVLTF. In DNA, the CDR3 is TGTGCCAGCAGCCCCTCAGGGGCTGGGGCCAACGTCCTGACTTTC.

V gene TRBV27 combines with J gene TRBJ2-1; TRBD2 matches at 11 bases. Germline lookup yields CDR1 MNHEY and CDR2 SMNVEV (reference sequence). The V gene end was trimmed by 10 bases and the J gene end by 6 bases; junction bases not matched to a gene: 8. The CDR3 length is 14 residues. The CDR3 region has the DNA TGTGCCACCATGGGACTAGCGGTCCTCAATGAGCAGTTCTTC. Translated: CATMGLAVLNEQFF.

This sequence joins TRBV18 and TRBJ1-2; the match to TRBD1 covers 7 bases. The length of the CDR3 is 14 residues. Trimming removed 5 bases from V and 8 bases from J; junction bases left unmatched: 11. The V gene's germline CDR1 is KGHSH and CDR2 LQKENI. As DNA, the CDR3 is TGTGCCAGCTCAGAAACCGGGACAGAAGTCGGCTACACCTTC. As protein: CASSETGTEVGYTF. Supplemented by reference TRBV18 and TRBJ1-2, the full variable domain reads NAGVMQNPRHLVRRRGQEARLRCSPMKGHSHVYWYRQLPEEGLKFMVYLQKENIIDESGMPKERFSAEFPKEGPSILRIQQVVRGDSAAYFCASSETGTEVGYTFGSGTRLTVV.

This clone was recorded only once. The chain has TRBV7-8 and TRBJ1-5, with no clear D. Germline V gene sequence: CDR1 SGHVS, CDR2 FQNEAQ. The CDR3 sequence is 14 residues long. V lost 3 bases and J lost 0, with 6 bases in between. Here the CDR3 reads CASSFTDSNQPQHF. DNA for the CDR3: TGTGCCAGCAGCTTTACAGATAGCAATCAGCCCCAGCATTTT.

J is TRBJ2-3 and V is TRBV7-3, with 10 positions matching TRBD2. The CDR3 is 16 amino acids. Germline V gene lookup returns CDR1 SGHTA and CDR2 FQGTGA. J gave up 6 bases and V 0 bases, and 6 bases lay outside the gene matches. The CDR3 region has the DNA TGTGCCAGCAGCTTAACGGGGCTAGCGGGAGAGGATACGCAGTATTTT. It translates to CASSLTGLAGEDTQYF.

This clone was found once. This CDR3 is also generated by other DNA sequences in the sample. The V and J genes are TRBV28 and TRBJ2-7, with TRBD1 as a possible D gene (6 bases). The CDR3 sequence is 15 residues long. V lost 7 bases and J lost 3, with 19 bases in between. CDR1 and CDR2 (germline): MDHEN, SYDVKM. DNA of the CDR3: TGTGCCAGCACAGGGCCCGGGACAAACTACTACGAGCAGTACTTC. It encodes CASTGPGTNYYEQYF.

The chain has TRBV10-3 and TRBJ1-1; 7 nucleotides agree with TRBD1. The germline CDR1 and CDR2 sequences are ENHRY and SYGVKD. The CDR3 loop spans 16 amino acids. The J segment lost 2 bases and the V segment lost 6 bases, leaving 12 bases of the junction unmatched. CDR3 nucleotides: TGTGCCATCAGCACACGGCCCGGGACAGAAAACACTGAAGCTTTCTTT. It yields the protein CAISTRPGTENTEAFF.

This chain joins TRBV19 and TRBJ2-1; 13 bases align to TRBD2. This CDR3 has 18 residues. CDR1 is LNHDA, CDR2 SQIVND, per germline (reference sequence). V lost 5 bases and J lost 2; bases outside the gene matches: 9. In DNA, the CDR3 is TGTGCCAGTAGTCCAAGGACTAGCGGGAGCTACACCTACAATGAGCAGTTCTTC. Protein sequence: CASSPRTSGSYTYNEQFF.

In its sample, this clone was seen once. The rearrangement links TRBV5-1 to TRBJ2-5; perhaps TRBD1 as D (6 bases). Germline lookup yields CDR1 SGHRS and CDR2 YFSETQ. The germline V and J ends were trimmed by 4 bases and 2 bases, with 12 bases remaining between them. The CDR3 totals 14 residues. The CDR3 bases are TGCGCCAGCAGCCTCACAGGGCAGCAAGAGACCCAGTACTTC. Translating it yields CASSLTGQQETQYF.

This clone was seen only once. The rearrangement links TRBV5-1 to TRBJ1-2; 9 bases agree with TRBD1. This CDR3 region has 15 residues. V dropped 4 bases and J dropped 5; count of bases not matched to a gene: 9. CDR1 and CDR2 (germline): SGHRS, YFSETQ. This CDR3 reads CASSAPGQGLYGYTF. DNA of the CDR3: TGCGCCAGCAGCGCTCCGGGACAGGGATTATATGGCTACACCTTC.

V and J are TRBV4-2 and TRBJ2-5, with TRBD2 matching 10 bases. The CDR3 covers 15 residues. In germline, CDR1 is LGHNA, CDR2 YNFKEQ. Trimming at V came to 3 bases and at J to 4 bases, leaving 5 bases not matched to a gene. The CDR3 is CASSHPGLAVETQYF. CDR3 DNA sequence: TGTGCCAGCAGCCACCCCGGACTAGCGGTAGAGACCCAGTACTTC.

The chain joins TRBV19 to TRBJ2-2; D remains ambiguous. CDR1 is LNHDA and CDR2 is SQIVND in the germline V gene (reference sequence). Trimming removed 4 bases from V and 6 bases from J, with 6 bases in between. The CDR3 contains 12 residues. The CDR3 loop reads CASSSNPGELFF. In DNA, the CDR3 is TGTGCCAGTAGTAGTAATCCCGGGGAGCTGTTTTTT. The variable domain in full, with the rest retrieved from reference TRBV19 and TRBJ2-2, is DGGITQSPKYLFRKEGQNVTLSCEQNLNHDAMYWYRQDPGQGLRLIYYSQIVNDFQKGDIAEGYSVSREKKESFPLTVTSAQKNPTAFYLCASSSNPGELFFGEGSRLTVL.

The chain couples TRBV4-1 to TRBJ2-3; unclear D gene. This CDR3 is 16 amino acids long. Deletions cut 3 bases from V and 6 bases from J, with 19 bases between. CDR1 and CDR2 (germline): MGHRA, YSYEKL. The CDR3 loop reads CASSQEPGLPLDTQYF. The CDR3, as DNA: TGCGCCAGCAGCCAGGAACCGGGTTTGCCCCTCGATACGCAGTATTTT.

CDR3 DNA: TGTGCCAGCAGTTTCGGGGACAGGGCGACCGGGGAGCTGTTTTTT. Its protein product is CASSFGDRATGELFF. This sequence joins TRBV27 and TRBJ2-2; 9 bases are a match to TRBD1. CDR1 and CDR2 (germline): MNHEY, SMNVEV (reference sequence). This CDR3 has 15 residues. V lost 3 bases to trimming and J lost 5 bases; unmatched junction nucleotides: 4.

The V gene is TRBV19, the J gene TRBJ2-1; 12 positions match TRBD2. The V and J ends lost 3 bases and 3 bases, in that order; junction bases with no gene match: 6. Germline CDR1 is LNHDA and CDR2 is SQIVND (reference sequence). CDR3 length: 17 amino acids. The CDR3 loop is CASSMIGLAGHYNEQFF. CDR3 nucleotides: TGTGCCAGTAGTATGATTGGACTAGCGGGACACTACAATGAGCAGTTCTTC.